This T cell receptor beta chain appears in the sequencing data of a study of OX40 agonist ivuxolimab in advanced cancers. Profiling relied on immunoSEQ multiplex PCR, and the TCRdb table lists in-frame clones only, not all of them. Among 75,000 to 95,000 clones listed, more than 70% were seen once. CDR3 size: 16 residues. Per the germline V gene, CDR1 is MNHEY and CDR2 is SVGAGI. The ends lost 4 bases at V and 9 bases at J; junction bases unmatched: 15. This TCR was sampled from an adult with an advanced solid tumor such as melanoma, head and neck, liver or kidney cancer. The source was CD4+ or CD8+ T cells sorted from blood, collected in a trial of the OX40 agonist ivuxolimab. The chain carries TRBV6-5 and TRBJ1-5; 7 nucleotides align to TRBD1. CDR3 nucleotide sequence: TGTGCCAGCAGTTCCGCGACAGGGTTAAACGGTGGGCCCCAGCATTTT. Residues: CASSSATGLNGGPQHF.